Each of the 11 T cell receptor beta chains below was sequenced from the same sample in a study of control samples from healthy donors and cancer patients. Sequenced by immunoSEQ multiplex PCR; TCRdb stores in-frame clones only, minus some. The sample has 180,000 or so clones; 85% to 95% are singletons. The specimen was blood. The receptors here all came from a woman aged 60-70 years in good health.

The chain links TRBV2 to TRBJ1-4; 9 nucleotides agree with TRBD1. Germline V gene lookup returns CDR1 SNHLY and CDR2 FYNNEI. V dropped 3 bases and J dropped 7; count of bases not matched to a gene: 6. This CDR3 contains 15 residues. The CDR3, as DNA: TGTGCCAGCAGTGACTGGGGGACAGGGACTGAAAAACTGTTTTTT. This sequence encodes CASSDWGTGTEKLFF.

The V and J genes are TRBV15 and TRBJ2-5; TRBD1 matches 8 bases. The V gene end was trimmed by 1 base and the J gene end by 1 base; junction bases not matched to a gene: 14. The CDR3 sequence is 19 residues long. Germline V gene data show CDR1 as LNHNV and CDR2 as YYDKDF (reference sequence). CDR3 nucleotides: TGTGCCACCAGCAGAGCAGATCGGCGGACAGGGAGACGCCAAGAGACCCAGTACTTC. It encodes CATSRADRRTGRRQETQYF.

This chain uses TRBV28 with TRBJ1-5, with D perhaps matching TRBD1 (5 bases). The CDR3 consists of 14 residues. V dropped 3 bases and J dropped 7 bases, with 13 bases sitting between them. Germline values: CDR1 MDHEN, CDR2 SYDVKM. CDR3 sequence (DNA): TGTGCCAGCAGTTTGCAGGGCCCGGGGCAGCCCCAGCATTTT. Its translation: CASSLQGPGQPQHF.

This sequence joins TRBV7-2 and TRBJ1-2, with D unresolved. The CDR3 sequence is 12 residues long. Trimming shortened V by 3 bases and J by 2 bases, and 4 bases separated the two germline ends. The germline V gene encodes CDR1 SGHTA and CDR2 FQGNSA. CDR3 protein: CASSFLNYGYTF. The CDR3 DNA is TGTGCCAGCAGCTTCCTAAACTATGGCTACACCTTC.

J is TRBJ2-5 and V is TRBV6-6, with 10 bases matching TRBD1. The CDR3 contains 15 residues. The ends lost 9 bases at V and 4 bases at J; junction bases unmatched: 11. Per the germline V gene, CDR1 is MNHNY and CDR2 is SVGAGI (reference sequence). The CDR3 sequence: CASLGLTGGPETQYF. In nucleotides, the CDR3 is TGTGCCAGTCTGGGGTTGACAGGGGGCCCAGAGACCCAGTACTTC.

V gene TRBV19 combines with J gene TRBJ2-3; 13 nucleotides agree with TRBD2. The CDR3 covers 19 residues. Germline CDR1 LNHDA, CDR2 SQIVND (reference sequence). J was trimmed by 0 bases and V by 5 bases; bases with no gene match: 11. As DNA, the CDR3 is TGTGCCAGTAGTGGGGAACTAGCGGGGGGGCCCTCTAGCACAGATACGCAGTATTTT. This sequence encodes CASSGELAGGPSSTDTQYF.

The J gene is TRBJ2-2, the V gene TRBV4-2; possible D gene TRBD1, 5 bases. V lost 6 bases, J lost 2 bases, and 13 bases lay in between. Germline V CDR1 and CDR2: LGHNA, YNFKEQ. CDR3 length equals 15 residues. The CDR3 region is CASREGAQNTGELFF. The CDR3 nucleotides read TGTGCCAGCAGAGAAGGGGCTCAAAACACCGGGGAGCTGTTTTTT.

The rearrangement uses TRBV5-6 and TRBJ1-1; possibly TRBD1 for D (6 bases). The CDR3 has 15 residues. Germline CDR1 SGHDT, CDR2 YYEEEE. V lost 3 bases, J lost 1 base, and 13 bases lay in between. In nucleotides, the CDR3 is TGTGCCAGCAGCTGGGGGGGGCAGAGGAACACTGAAGCTTTCTTT. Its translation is CASSWGGQRNTEAFF.

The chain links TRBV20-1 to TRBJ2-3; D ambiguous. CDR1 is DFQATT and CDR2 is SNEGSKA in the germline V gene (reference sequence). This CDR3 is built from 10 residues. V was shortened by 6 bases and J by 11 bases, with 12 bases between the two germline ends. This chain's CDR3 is CSAPVPGQYF. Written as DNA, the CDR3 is TGCAGTGCACCGGTCCCAGGGCAGTATTTT.

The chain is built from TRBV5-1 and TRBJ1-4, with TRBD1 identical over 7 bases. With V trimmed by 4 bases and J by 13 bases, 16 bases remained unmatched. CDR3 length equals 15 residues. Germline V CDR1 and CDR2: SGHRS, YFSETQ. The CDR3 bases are TGCGCCAGCAGCCGAACCCGGGACAGTGACTCCAGACTGTTTTTT. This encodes CASSRTRDSDSRLFF.

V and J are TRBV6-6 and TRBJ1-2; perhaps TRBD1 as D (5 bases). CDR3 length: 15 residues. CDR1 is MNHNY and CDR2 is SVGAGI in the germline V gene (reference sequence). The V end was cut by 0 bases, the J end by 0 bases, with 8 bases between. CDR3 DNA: TGTGCCAGCAGTTACTCCGGGGGAACTAACTATGGCTACACCTTC. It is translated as CASSYSGGTNYGYTF.